The 9 T cell receptor beta chains below were found in one sample sequenced in a study of T-cell reconstitution after alpha-beta-depleted transplantation in children. TCRbeta library preparation incorporated unique molecular identifiers. TCRdb recomputed calls from the PCR reads with MiXCR, one row per CDR3 protein. The sample shows 6,000 or so distinct CDR3 sequences, roughly 15% of them seen only once. Sequencing used PBMCs, obtained before TCRalphabeta/CD19-depleted stem cell transplant. The receptors derive from a boy younger than 18 with acute lymphoblastic leukemia, due to receive a stem cell transplant.

Within the sample, this clonotype is medium-sized. The chain uses TRBV28 and TRBJ2-2; D not certain. The germline gives CDR1 MDHEN, CDR2 SYDVKM. This CDR3 comprises 13 residues. V lost 8 bases and J 2 bases, leaving 9 bases between the germline ends. CDR3 in amino acids: CASFASNTGELFF. The CDR3, as DNA: TGTGCCAGCTTCGCTTCCAACACCGGGGAGCTGTTTTTT.

Relative to its sample, this clonotype is medium-sized (0.01 to 0.1%). The chain has TRBV5-5 and TRBJ2-3; D is ambiguous. The CDR3 length is 13 residues. V was shortened by 1 base and J by 2 bases, with 5 bases between the two germline ends. Germline CDR1 SGHKS, CDR2 YYEKEE (reference sequence). The CDR3 DNA reads as TGTGCCAGCAGCTTGATGACCACAGATACGCAGTATTTT. This gives the protein CASSLMTTDTQYF.

This clonotype is labeled as medium-sized (0.01 to 0.1%). The gene calls are TRBV4-2 and TRBJ2-1, with TRBD2 as a possible D gene (7 bases). CDR3 length: 16 residues. Germline V gene data show CDR1 as LGHNA and CDR2 as YNFKEQ. V was shortened by 6 bases and J by 5 bases, with 20 bases between the two germline ends. CDR3 bases: TGTGCCAGCAGTTGGGGACGGGGGGCCTTTGACAATGAGCAGTTCTTC. Translating gives CASSWGRGAFDNEQFF.

This clonotype is medium-sized. The rearrangement joins TRBV28 to TRBJ1-6; no clear D. CDR3 length: 14 residues. Germline V gene lookup returns CDR1 MDHEN and CDR2 SYDVKM. Trimming shortened V by 4 bases and J by 5 bases, and 9 bases separated the two germline ends. The CDR3 nucleotides are TGTGCCAGCAGTTCCGGATCGAATAATTCACCCCTCCACTTT. Amino acid sequence: CASSSGSNNSPLHF.

This clonotype is categorized as medium-sized. V and J are TRBV7-9 and TRBJ2-4, with unresolved D. This CDR3 comprises 13 residues. V lost 2 bases and J lost 5, with 7 bases in between. Germline V CDR1 and CDR2: SEHNR, FQNEAQ (reference sequence). This chain's CDR3 is CASSLLGQNIQYF. Written as DNA, the CDR3 is TGTGCCAGCAGCTTATTGGGCCAAAACATTCAGTACTTC.

This clonotype was counted at least ten times. This chain connects TRBV7-9 to TRBJ1-6; D is undetermined. The germline V and J ends were trimmed by 5 bases and 7 bases, with 12 bases remaining between them. CDR3 length: 14 residues. Germline CDR1 reads SEHNR; CDR2 reads FQNEAQ (reference sequence). The chain's CDR3 is CASSEEMNNSPLHF. CDR3 DNA sequence: TGTGCCAGCAGCGAAGAAATGAACAATTCACCCCTCCACTTT. The whole variable domain, remainder taken from reference TRBV7-9 and TRBJ1-6, is DTGVSQNPRHKITKRGQNVTFRCDPISEHNRLYWYRQTLGQGPEFLTYFQNEAQLEKSRLLSDRFSAERPKGSFSTLEIQRTEQGDSAMYLCASSEEMNNSPLHFGNGTRLTVT.

This clonotype rates as large. This chain connects TRBV5-8 to TRBJ2-3; a weak D match, TRBD2 (6 bases). The CDR3 loop spans 15 amino acids. CDR1 is SGHTS and CDR2 is YDEGEE in the germline V gene. The ends were cut back, 4 bases at V and 0 bases at J, with 12 bases in the middle. CDR3 nucleotides: TGTGCCAGCAGCCCCGGGACTTGGAGCACAGATACGCAGTATTTT. Translated: CASSPGTWSTDTQYF.

This clonotype is labeled as medium-sized. The rearrangement uses TRBV5-6 and TRBJ2-1; 9 bases match TRBD1. This CDR3 comprises 13 residues. Trimming cost V 4 bases and J 12 bases; bases outside gene matches: 8. The germline gives CDR1 SGHDT, CDR2 YYEEEE. CDR3 coding DNA: TGTGCCAGCAGCCCGGGGGACAGGGTCATGCAGTTCTTC. Its protein product is CASSPGDRVMQFF.

This clonotype has a count of ten or more. CDR3 amino acids: CASSRDRAFETQYF. The DNA for the CDR3 is TGTGCCAGCAGCCGGGACAGGGCTTTTGAGACCCAGTACTTC. The chain combines TRBV6-5 with TRBJ2-5; TRBD1 matches 9 bases. The V and J ends lost 6 bases and 5 bases, in that order; junction bases with no gene match: 7. The CDR3 spans 14 residues. CDR1 is MNHEY, CDR2 SVGAGI, per germline.